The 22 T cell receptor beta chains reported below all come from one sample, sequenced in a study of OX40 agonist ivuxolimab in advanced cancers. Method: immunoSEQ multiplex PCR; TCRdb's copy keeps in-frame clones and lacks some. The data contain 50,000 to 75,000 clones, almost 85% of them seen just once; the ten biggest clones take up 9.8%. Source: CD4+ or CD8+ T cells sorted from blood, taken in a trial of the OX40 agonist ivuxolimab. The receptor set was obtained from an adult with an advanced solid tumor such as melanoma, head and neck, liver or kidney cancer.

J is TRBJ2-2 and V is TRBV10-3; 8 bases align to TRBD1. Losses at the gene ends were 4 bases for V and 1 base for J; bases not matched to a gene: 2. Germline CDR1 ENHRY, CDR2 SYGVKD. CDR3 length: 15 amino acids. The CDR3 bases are TGTGCCATCAGTGCGGACAGGGTGAACACCGGGGAGCTGTTTTTT. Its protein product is CAISADRVNTGELFF.

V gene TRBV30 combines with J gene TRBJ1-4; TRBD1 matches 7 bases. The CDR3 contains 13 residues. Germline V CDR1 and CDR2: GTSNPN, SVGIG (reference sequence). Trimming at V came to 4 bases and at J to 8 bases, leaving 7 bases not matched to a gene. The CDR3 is CAWTGTVKEKLFF. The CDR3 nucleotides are TGTGCCTGGACCGGGACAGTGAAGGAAAAACTGTTTTTT.

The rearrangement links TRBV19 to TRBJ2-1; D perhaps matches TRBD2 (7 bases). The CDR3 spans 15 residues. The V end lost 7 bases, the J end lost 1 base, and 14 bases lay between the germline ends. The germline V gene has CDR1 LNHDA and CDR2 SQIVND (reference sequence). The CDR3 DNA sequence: TGTGCCAGTACTCAACGGGGGGCGTCCTACAATGAGCAGTTCTTC. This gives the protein CASTQRGASYNEQFF.

CDR3 residues: CAISERQGMNTEAFF. In DNA, the CDR3 is TGTGCCATCAGTGAGAGGCAGGGGATGAACACTGAAGCTTTCTTT. The chain carries TRBV10-3 and TRBJ1-1; possibly TRBD1 for D (6 bases). V was trimmed by 2 bases and J by 0 bases, leaving 10 bases between them. CDR1 and CDR2 (germline): ENHRY, SYGVKD. The CDR3 extends over 15 amino acids.

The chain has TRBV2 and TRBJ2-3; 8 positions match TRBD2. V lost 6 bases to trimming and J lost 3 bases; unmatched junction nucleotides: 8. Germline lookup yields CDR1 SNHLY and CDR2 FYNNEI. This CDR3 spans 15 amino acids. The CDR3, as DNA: TGTGCCAGCAGCCCACGGGCGGGGGGTACAGATACGCAGTATTTT. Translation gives CASSPRAGGTDTQYF.

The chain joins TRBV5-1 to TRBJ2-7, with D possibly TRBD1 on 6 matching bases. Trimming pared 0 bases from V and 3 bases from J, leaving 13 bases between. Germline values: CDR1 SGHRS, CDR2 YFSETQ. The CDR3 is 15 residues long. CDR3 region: CASSLAPGAGYEQYF. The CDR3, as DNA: TGCGCCAGCAGCTTGGCCCCAGGGGCTGGCTACGAGCAGTACTTC.

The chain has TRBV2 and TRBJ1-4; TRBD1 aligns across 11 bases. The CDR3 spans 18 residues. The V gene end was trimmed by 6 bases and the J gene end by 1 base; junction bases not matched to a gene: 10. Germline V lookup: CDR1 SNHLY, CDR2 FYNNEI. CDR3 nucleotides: TGTGCCAGCAGCGGTGGACAGGGGGCGTTTGTAACTAATGAAAAACTGTTTTTT. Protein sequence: CASSGGQGAFVTNEKLFF.

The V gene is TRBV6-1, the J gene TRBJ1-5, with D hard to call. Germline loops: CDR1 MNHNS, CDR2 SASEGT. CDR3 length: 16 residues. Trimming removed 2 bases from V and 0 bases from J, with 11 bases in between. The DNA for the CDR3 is TGTGCCAGCAGTGAATATCGTACTTATAGCAATCAGCCCCAGCATTTT. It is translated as CASSEYRTYSNQPQHF.

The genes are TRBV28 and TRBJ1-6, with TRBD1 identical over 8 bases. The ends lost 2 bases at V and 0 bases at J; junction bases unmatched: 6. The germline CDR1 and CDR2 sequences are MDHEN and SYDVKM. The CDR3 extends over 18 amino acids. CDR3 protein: CASSLTGQVSSYNSPLHF. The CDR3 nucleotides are TGTGCCAGCAGTTTAACGGGACAGGTCAGCTCCTATAATTCACCCCTCCACTTT.

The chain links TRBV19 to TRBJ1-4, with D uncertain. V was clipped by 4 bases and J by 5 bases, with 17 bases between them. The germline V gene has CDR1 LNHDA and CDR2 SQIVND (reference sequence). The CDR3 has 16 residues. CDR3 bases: TGTGCCAGTAGTACCGCATTGGCTAGCGGGAATGAAAAACTGTTTTTT. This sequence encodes CASSTALASGNEKLFF.

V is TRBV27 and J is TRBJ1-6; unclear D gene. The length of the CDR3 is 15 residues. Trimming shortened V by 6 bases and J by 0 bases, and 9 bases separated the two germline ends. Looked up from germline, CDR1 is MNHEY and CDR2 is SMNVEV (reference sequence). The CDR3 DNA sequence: TGTGCCAGCAGGTCGAGGGACTCCTATAATTCACCCCTCCACTTT. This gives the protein CASRSRDSYNSPLHF.

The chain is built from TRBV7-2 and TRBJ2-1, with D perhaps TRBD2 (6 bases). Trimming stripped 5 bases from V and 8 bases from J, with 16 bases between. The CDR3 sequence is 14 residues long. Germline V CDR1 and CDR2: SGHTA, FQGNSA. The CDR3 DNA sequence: TGTGCCAGCAGCCTAACCTACCCGGGGGATGAGCAGTTCTTC. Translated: CASSLTYPGDEQFF.

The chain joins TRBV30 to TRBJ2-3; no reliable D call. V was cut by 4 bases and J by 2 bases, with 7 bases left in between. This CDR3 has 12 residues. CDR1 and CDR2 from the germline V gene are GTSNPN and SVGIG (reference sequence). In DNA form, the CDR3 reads TGTGCCTGGAACCAGGACACAGATACGCAGTATTTT. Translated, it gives CAWNQDTDTQYF.

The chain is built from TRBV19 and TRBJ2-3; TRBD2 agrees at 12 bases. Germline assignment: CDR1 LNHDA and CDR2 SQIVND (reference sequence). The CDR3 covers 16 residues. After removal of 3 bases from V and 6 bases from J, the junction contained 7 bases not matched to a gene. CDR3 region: CASSIPASGRVDTQYF. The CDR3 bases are TGTGCCAGTAGTATTCCGGCTAGCGGGAGGGTCGATACGCAGTATTTT.

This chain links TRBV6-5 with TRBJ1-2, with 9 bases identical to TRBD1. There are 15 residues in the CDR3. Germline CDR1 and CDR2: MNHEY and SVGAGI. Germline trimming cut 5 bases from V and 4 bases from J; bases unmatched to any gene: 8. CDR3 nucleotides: TGTGCCAGCAGTACTAGGGGGGACAGGGCCTATGGCTACACCTTC. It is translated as CASSTRGDRAYGYTF.

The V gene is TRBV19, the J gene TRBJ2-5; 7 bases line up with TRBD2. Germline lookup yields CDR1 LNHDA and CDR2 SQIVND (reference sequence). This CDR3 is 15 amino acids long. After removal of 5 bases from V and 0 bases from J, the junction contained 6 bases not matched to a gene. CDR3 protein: CASSDWTRDQETQYF. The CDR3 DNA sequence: TGTGCCAGTAGTGATTGGACTAGGGACCAAGAGACCCAGTACTTC.

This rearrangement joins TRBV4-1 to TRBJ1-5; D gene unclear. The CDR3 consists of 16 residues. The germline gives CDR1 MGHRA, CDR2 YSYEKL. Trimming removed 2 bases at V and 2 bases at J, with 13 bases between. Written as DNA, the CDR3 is TGCGCCAGCAGCCAACAACACACCCTAGGCAATCAGCCCCAGCATTTT. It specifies CASSQQHTLGNQPQHF.

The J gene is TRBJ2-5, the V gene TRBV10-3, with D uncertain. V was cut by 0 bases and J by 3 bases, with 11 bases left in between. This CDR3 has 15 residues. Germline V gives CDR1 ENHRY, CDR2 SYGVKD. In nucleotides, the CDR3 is TGTGCCATCAGTGAGTCGGGCAGCCTAAAAGAGACCCAGTACTTC. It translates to CAISESGSLKETQYF.

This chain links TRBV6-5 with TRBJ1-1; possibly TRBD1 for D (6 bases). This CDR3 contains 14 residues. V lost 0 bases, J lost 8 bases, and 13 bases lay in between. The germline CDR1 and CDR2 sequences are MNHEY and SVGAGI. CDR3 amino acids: CASSYSIGQLEAFF. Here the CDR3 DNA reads TGTGCCAGCAGTTACTCGATAGGACAGTTAGAAGCTTTCTTT.

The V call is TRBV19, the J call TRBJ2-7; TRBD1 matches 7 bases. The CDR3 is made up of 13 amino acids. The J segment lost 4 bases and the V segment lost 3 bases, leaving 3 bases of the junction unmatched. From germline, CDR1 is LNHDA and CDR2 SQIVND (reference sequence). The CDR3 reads CASSIKQGYEQYF. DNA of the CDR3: TGTGCCAGTAGTATCAAACAGGGGTACGAGCAGTACTTC.

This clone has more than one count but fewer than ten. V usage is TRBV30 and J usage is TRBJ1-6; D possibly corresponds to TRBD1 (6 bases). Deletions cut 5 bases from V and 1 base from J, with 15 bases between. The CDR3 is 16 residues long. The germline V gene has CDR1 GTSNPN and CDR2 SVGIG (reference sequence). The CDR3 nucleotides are TGTGCCTGGGGGGGCGATCAAGGATCCTATAATTCACCCCTCCACTTT. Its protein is CAWGGDQGSYNSPLHF.

The CDR3 loop is CASTEWTAGGYTF. CDR3 sequence (DNA): TGTGCCAGCACCGAATGGACTGCGGGGGGCTACACCTTC. V gene TRBV2 combines with J gene TRBJ1-2; D is unclear. The V gene's germline CDR1 is SNHLY and CDR2 FYNNEI. The V end lost 7 bases, the J end lost 8 bases, and 17 bases lay between the germline ends. The CDR3 runs to 13 residues. Based on the CDR3 plus reference TRBV2 and TRBJ1-2, the full variable domain is EPEVTQTPSHQVTQMGQEVILRCVPISNHLYFYWYRQILGQKVEFLVSFYNNEISEKSEIFDDQFSVERPDGSNFTLKIRSTKLEDSAMYFCASTEWTAGGYTFGSGTRLTVV.